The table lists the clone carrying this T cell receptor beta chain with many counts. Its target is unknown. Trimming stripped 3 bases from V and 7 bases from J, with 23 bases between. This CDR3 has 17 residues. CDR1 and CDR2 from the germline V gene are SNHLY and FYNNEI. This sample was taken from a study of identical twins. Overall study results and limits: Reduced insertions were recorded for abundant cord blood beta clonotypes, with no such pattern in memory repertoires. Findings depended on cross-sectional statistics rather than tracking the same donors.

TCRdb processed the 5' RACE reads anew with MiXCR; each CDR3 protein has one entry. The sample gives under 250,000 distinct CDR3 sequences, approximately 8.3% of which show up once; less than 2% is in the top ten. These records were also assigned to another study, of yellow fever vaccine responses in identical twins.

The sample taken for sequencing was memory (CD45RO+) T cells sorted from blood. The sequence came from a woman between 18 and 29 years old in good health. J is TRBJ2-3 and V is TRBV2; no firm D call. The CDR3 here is CASSDRVVADPLHTQYF. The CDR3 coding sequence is TGTGCCAGCAGTGACCGGGTCGTAGCCGACCCGCTTCATACGCAGTATTTT.